A single T cell receptor (beta chain) is shown here with its context. The sample originates from a study of T-cell memory formation after mild COVID-19. The CDR3 contains 16 residues. The germline CDR1 and CDR2 sequences are LNHNV and YYDKDF (reference sequence). The germline V and J ends were trimmed by 3 bases and 0 bases, with 15 bases remaining between them. In TCRdb, the 5' RACE reads were re-called with MiXCR into one record per CDR3 protein. The sample holds hundreds of thousands of distinct CDR3 sequences; 25% to 30% are singletons and the top ten take roughly 14%. The clonotype was recovered from an adult woman who had mild COVID-19 (a few samples of this study predate the infection). Cell type and time point are not known. Material for sequencing was PBMCs or a T cell subset sorted from them (not recorded which). This sequence joins TRBV15 and TRBJ2-7; a weak D match, TRBD2 (5 bases). CDR3 amino acids: CATSSTLARSSYEQYF. For the CDR3, the DNA is TGTGCCACCAGCAGTACCTTAGCGCGTAGCTCCTACGAGCAGTACTTC.